The entry that follows covers one TCR beta chain sequence. What it recognizes is unknown. A much bigger clone sits one base away, suggesting this may be a read error. The data belong to a study of molecular identifiers for immune sequencing clone quantification. Whole-study findings and limits: Highly expanded clone sizes could be underestimated through barcode sharing by identical TCR molecules. Naive cells had under 1% of molecules in clones above 20 RNA copies, effectors over 99%.

The use of previously described methods and listed TCR primers produced the bulk TCR libraries. TCRdb redid the calling of the PCR reads with MiXCR, one entry per CDR3 protein. Of about 640,000 distinct CDR3 sequences in the sample, 20% are singletons; the top ten hold roughly 0.85%. Sequences were obtained from naive CD8+ T cells from blood, with Jurkat cell RNA spiked in. Subset defined: FACS-sorted CD8+CD4-CCR7+CD45RA+ naive T cells. The source is a human donor in good health. Some libraries in this study had Jurkat cell RNA spiked in.

DNA of the CDR3: TGTGCCAGTGGGGGACCTTCCGGGGCCTACAATGAGCAGTTCTTC. This encodes CASGGPSGAYNEQFF. This chain links TRBV27 with TRBJ2-1; D possibly matches TRBD1 or TRBD2 (5 bases each). CDR3 size: 15 residues. Trimming took off 9 bases at V and 2 bases at J, with 17 bases between the two ends. Per the germline V gene, CDR1 is MNHEY and CDR2 is SMNVEV (reference sequence).